This T cell receptor (beta chain) is from a study of blood T cells in healthy people across ages. Study outcomes and limitations: Across the age range, TCR beta diversity per million T cells fell in a roughly linear way.

The V segment lost 10 bases and the J segment 7 bases; nucleotides outside the gene matches: 11. There are 14 residues in the CDR3. Per the germline V gene, CDR1 is SGHDN and CDR2 is FVKESK. No fewer than 5.5 micrograms of total RNA were isolated from every sample. A note on this clonotype: Its matching antigen is unknown.

A J-beta primer mix and a sample-barcoded 5' primer were used in a second PCR of roughly 6 to 12 cycles. From each sample, at least 2.5 million paired-end reads containing CDR3 were obtained. TCRdb passed the 5' RACE reads through MiXCR, listing each CDR3 protein once. The table shows approximately 800,000 distinct CDR3 sequences, with around three fifths occurring only once. This sequence joins TRBV14 and TRBJ2-7, with 12 bases that match TRBD2. The TCR originated in a man aged 35 to 55 in good health. Sequencing was carried out using blood. The CDR3 is CATTLAGGLNEQYF. CDR3 nucleotides: TGTGCCACCACACTAGCGGGGGGATTGAATGAGCAGTACTTC.